What follows are 2 T cell receptor beta chains derived from one specimen sequenced in a study of beta chain features in type 1 diabetes. Overall study findings and caveats: People with Type 1 diabetes carried modestly yet significantly shorter TCRB CDR3s in all four CD4+ subsets.

Which antigens these TCRs recognize remains unknown. The sequenced template was cDNA made from the entire isolated RNA. Some clones are missing from TCRdb's copy, which holds only in-frame ones; the method was immunoSEQ multiplex PCR. The table lists roughly 340,000 clones, roughly an eighth of them singletons. Sequenced sample: naive CD4+ T cells from blood. The source is a woman aged 18-35 years with type 1 diabetes.

A few counts support this clone. J is TRBJ1-4 and V is TRBV7-8; 7 bases fit TRBD1. The CDR3 covers 17 residues. J gave up 8 bases and V 1 base, and 13 bases lay outside the gene matches. The germline gives CDR1 SGHVS, CDR2 FQNEAQ. For the CDR3, the DNA is TGTGCCAGCAGCTTAGTTTCCTTGAACAGGGGTCAGGAAAAACTGTTTTTT. The encoded protein is CASSLVSLNRGQEKLFF.

This clone was counted a few times. The chain joins TRBV4-3 to TRBJ2-6; D ambiguous. The V end lost 0 bases, the J end lost 2 bases, and 8 bases lay between the germline ends. This CDR3 has 16 residues. Germline loops: CDR1 LGHNA, CDR2 YSLEER. The CDR3 DNA follows: TGCGCCAGCAGCCAAGAGCCGCAGGCTGGGGCCAACGTCCTGACTTTC. Translated: CASSQEPQAGANVLTF.